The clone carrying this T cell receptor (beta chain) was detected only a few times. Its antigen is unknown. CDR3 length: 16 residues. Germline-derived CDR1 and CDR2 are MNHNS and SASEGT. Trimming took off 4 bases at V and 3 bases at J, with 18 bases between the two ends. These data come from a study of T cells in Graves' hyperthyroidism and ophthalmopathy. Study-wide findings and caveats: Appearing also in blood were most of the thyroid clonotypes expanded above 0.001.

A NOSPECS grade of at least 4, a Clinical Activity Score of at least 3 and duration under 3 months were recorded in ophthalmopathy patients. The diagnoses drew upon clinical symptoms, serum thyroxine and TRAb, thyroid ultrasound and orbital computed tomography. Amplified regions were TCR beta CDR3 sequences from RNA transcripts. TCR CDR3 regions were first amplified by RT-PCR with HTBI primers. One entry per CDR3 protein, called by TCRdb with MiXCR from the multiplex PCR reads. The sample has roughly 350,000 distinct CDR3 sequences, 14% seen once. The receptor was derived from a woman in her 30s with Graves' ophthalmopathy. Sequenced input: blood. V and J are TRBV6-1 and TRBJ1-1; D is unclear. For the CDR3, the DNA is TGTGCCAGCAGTGGCATGTTCGTTTTTCGTGACACTGAAGCTTTCTTT. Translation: CASSGMFVFRDTEAFF.